This record looks at one T cell receptor (beta chain) sequence and its context. This clonotype was seen many times. The specificity of this receptor is unknown. This sequence may be a read error, since a much larger clone differs from it by one base. At the junction V is shortened by 0 bases and J by 2 bases, with 4 bases in between. The germline V gene (reference sequence) gives CDR1 as LNHNV and CDR2 as YYDKDF. There are 13 amino acids in the CDR3, from cysteine to phenylalanine inclusive. Only the CDR3 portion is preserved as DNA: 39 bases, with reading frame beginning at the first base. Graves' hyperthyroidism was defined as stable when no progression to ophthalmopathy occurred over 18 months of follow-up. Hyperthyroidism patients were newly diagnosed, had a disease duration of under 2 months, and were aged 18 to 65 years. The study excluded patients with uncontrolled infections, other autoimmune diseases, pregnancy or lactation. Diagnoses relied on clinical symptoms, serum thyroxine and TRAb, thyroid ultrasound and orbital computed tomography. Ficoll-Paque density gradient centrifugation was used to isolate PBMCs from 8.5 to 10 ml of fresh peripheral blood. Total RNA was extracted using Trizol reagent, and RNA quality was assessed on an Agilent 2100 Bioanalyzer.

The TCR beta CDR3 regions were amplified from RNA transcripts. For the first round of RT-PCR on the TCR CDR3, the HTBI primer set was used together with the Qiagen OneStep RT-PCR kit. A second multiplex PCR round built the libraries, followed by size selection and purification. Libraries were sequenced paired-end with 100 bp reads on an Illumina HiSeq2000. From the authors' description of their analysis: SOAPnuke was used to process the raw data, removing reads that contained adapters or uncalled bases, had a mean Phred below 15, or lacked an exact match to the constant primer or identifier. High-quality paired reads were merged using COPE v1.2.5, and each unique nucleotide sequence was defined as a clonotype. Clonotypes were aligned to IMGT TRBV, TRBD and TRBJ reference segments using MiTCR v1.1. The analysis included only V-J combinations with a frequency above 0.0001, which together covered around 99% of the repertoires. The TCS score was defined as F50 (clonal expansion) divided by E x V (chaos), with BLOSUM62-based TCRdist calculated between CDR3 peptides within each V-J. Welch's t-statistics and random forest reduced several hundred V-J features to roughly 13, which were used in a naive Bayes classifier (R e1071). Using fastp at Q25 and MiXCR, TCRdb reprocessed the public reads and kept productive beta chains. Rows with one shared CDR3 protein collapse into an entry with the most common genes and DNA. The V and J calls come from TCRdb's annotation, not from the publication. This sample gives a few hundred thousand distinct CDR3 sequences in total; about a fifth of them show up just once. The ten largest clonotypes hold around 3.4% of the sample.

The entry originates in a study of T cells in Graves' hyperthyroidism and ophthalmopathy (dated by TCRdb to between 2018 and 2021). Broadly, across the study: Peripheral blood samples were taken at initial diagnosis, before any treatment was given. A discovery cohort of about a hundred patients, roughly 45 with Graves' ophthalmopathy and about 58 with stable Graves' hyperthyroidism, was used to find distinguishing TCR V-J signatures. An independent validation cohort of under 20 hyperthyroidism patients and some 15 patients who later progressed to ophthalmopathy tested prospective prediction of ophthalmopathy. For training and testing, the roughly 97 patients in the discovery cohort were randomly divided in a 7:3 ratio. In about six Graves' hyperthyroidism patients, the study also compared T-cell repertoires from thyroid tissue with T-cell repertoires from blood. After sampling, hyperthyroidism patients received methimazole starting at 30 mg daily, and ophthalmopathy patients received high-dose intravenous methylprednisolone. According to the paper, TCR Vbeta CDR3 sequencing was carried out on 120 to 150 peripheral blood samples, which came from around 43 ophthalmopathy, around 74 hyperthyroidism and approximately 17 progressor patients. Overall results and qualifications from the work: Blood samples also contained most of the expanded thyroid clonotypes (frequency above 0.001), which suggests that blood repertoires may reflect thyroid immune responses. A model built on a 13 V-J signature distinguished ophthalmopathy from stable hyperthyroidism, reaching 87.88% sensitivity and around 81% specificity in cross-validation and 80%/75% in testing. During validation, the model predicted progression to ophthalmopathy a median of roughly 7.1 months ahead of onset, with 70.59% sensitivity and around 73% specificity. No statistical method was used to fix the sample size in advance, and group allocation was not hidden from the investigators.

The specimen was blood. This chain is built from TRBV15 and TRBJ2-5; the D gene remains uncertain. The clonotype comes from a young woman with Graves' hyperthyroidism. The CDR3 amino acid sequence is: CATSRDLQETQYF. Read as DNA, the sequence is TGTGCCACCAGCAGAGATCTTCAAGAGACCCAGTACTTC.